The 26 T cell receptor beta chains in this list originate from one sample, sequenced in a study of blood T cell repertoires in COVID-19. Clones were sequenced by immunoSEQ multiplex PCR, and TCRdb holds only the in-frame ones, with some missing. This sample yields approximately 86,000 clones, of which about 80% are seen a single time; 9% to 12% belongs to the top ten. The sequencing input was peripheral blood. These receptors were collected from a woman in her 70s with acute or convalescent COVID-19.

The chain is built from TRBV5-6 and TRBJ2-2, with D tentatively TRBD1 (6 bases). Trimming shortened V by 1 base and J by 2 bases, and 12 bases separated the two germline ends. The length of the CDR3 is 16 residues. The germline V gene encodes CDR1 SGHDT and CDR2 YYEEEE. This chain's CDR3 is CASSLTGTHNTGELFF. The CDR3 DNA is TGTGCCAGCAGCTTGACCGGGACACATAACACCGGGGAGCTGTTTTTT.

CDR3 residues: CASRSGTGYGYTF. In DNA form, the CDR3 reads TGTGCCAGCAGATCCGGGACAGGGTATGGCTACACCTTC. This chain uses TRBV27 with TRBJ1-2; 9 bases match TRBD1. Germline loops: CDR1 MNHEY, CDR2 SMNVEV (reference sequence). V trimming: 6 bases; J trimming: 5 bases; junction bases outside the gene matches: 4. The CDR3 runs to 13 residues.

The V and J genes are TRBV7-2 and TRBJ1-1; TRBD1 is a possible D gene (6 bases). The CDR3 runs to 12 residues. Germline lookup yields CDR1 SGHTA and CDR2 FQGNSA. V was clipped by 4 bases and J by 5 bases, with 8 bases between them. The CDR3: CASSSTGTEAFF. The CDR3 DNA is TGTGCCAGCAGCTCCACAGGGACTGAAGCTTTCTTT.

In this sample, this clone turned up a few times. The chain has TRBV10-3 and TRBJ2-7, with 7 nucleotides matching TRBD1. Germline V lookup: CDR1 ENHRY, CDR2 SYGVKD. Trimming at V came to 4 bases and at J to 3 bases, leaving 6 bases not matched to a gene. This CDR3 comprises 14 residues. CDR3 region: CAISGLQGNYEQYF. The CDR3 bases are TGTGCCATCAGTGGGTTACAGGGGAACTACGAGCAGTACTTC.

The rearrangement links TRBV7-3 to TRBJ2-3, with 9 positions matching TRBD1. The CDR3 loop spans 15 amino acids. The J segment lost 3 bases and the V segment lost 5 bases, leaving 6 bases of the junction unmatched. Germline V lookup: CDR1 SGHTA, CDR2 FQGTGA. The CDR3 nucleotides read TGTGCCAGCAGCAACAGACAGGGGGTAACAGATACGCAGTATTTT. As protein: CASSNRQGVTDTQYF.

The rearrangement links TRBV5-6 to TRBJ1-6, with 7 bases fitting TRBD1. CDR3 length: 15 residues. Germline assignment: CDR1 SGHDT and CDR2 YYEEEE. V dropped 4 bases and J dropped 4; count of bases not matched to a gene: 5. In DNA, the CDR3 is TGTGCCAGCAGCACCGGGACAGTATATAATTCACCCCTCCACTTT. Its protein is CASSTGTVYNSPLHF.

This rearrangement joins TRBV7-9 to TRBJ1-2, with 7 nucleotides matching TRBD1. Germline V gene sequence: CDR1 SEHNR, CDR2 FQNEAQ (reference sequence). V shed 5 bases and J 3 bases; nucleotides not matched to a gene: 15. This CDR3 region has 17 residues. The CDR3 loop is CASSPSHPGQKHYGYTF. Written as DNA, the CDR3 is TGTGCCAGCAGCCCTTCTCACCCGGGACAGAAACACTATGGCTACACCTTC.

A few counts support this clone. The chain uses TRBV7-9 and TRBJ2-1; D ambiguous. The CDR3 extends over 13 amino acids. CDR1 and CDR2 from the germline V gene are SEHNR and FQNEAQ (reference sequence). With 4 bases removed from V and 4 bases from J, the gap between germline ends came to 8 bases. This chain's CDR3 is CASSSLTYNEQFF. Written as DNA, the CDR3 is TGTGCCAGCAGCTCCCTTACATACAATGAGCAGTTCTTC.

This clone was seen only a few times. The chain combines TRBV7-9 with TRBJ2-1; D uncertain. The CDR3 is made up of 15 amino acids. Germline lookup yields CDR1 SEHNR and CDR2 FQNEAQ (reference sequence). Trimming left V 7 bases short and J 2 bases short, with 15 bases between. CDR3 residues: CASIPEYSPYNEQFF. The CDR3 DNA is TGTGCCAGCATTCCGGAATACAGTCCCTACAATGAGCAGTTCTTC.

The genes are TRBV2 and TRBJ1-5; 7 nucleotides align to TRBD1. The trim removed 4 bases at V and 3 bases at J, leaving 6 bases unmatched. Germline V gene lookup returns CDR1 SNHLY and CDR2 FYNNEI. This CDR3 has 15 amino acids. CDR3 DNA sequence: TGTGCCAGCAGTGCGGGGGACAGAAACAATCAGCCCCAGCATTTT. Translation: CASSAGDRNNQPQHF.

The V gene is TRBV7-3, the J gene TRBJ2-2; TRBD2 agrees at 8 bases. J lost 1 base, V lost 3 bases, and 1 base had no gene match. This CDR3 spans 15 amino acids. Germline V gives CDR1 SGHTA, CDR2 FQGTGA. The CDR3 sequence: CASSFTSGNTGELFF. CDR3 DNA sequence: TGTGCCAGCAGCTTCACTAGCGGGAACACCGGGGAGCTGTTTTTT.

The rearrangement joins TRBV3-1 (or the pseudogene TRBV3-2) to TRBJ1-5, with D unresolved. V was pared by 1 base and J by 1 base, with 8 bases between. The CDR3 is 15 residues long. Germline CDR1 is LGHDT and CDR2 is YNNKEL (reference sequence). CDR3 in DNA: TGTGCCAGCAGCCAAGGGCCACAAAGCAATCAGCCCCAGCATTTT. Translating it yields CASSQGPQSNQPQHF.

Only a few counts were recorded for this clone. This CDR3 reads CASRTGDQPQHF. The CDR3 DNA reads TGTGCCAGCCGCACAGGGGACCAGCCCCAGCATTTT. The rearrangement uses TRBV19 and TRBJ1-5, with 7 bases that match TRBD1. The CDR3 totals 12 residues. CDR1 and CDR2 from the germline V gene are LNHDA and SQIVND (reference sequence). V lost 9 bases to trimming and J lost 7 bases; unmatched junction nucleotides: 6.

V and J are TRBV30 and TRBJ1-1; weak D call: TRBD1 (6 bases). Germline V CDR1 and CDR2: GTSNPN, SVGIG (reference sequence). V lost 5 bases and J 6 bases, leaving 16 bases between the germline ends. The CDR3 length is 13 residues. The CDR3 here is CAWATGTLAEAFF. For the CDR3, the DNA is TGTGCCTGGGCCACCGGGACACTCGCTGAAGCTTTCTTT.

This clone was seen only once. CDR3 protein: CASSKGFRGPCLRKLAGADEQYF. In DNA form, the CDR3 reads TGTGCCAGCAGCAAAGGCTTTCGGGGGCCCTGCCTTCGTAAACTAGCGGGAGCTGACGAGCAGTACTTC. The chain employs TRBV21-1 and TRBJ2-7; the table's D call, TRBD2, was not checked against the DNA. TRBV21-1 is a pseudogene segment. The CDR3 covers 23 residues.

The chain joins TRBV5-1 to TRBJ1-2; 9 bases are a match to TRBD1. CDR1 SGHRS and CDR2 YFSETQ come from the germline V gene. Losses at the gene ends were 4 bases for V and 4 bases for J; bases not matched to a gene: 14. The CDR3 covers 17 residues. CDR3 loop: CASSPGQGTQSLYGYTF. The CDR3 region has the DNA TGCGCCAGCAGCCCCGGACAGGGGACCCAGTCACTCTATGGCTACACCTTC.

J is TRBJ2-1 and V is TRBV11-2, with TRBD1 as a possible D gene (6 bases). Per the germline V gene, CDR1 is SGHAT and CDR2 is FQNNGV. The CDR3 is 17 residues long. V was clipped by 0 bases and J by 4 bases, with 16 bases between them. CDR3 sequence: CASSLENWGQLYNEQFF. CDR3 in DNA: TGTGCCAGCAGCTTAGAAAACTGGGGGCAATTATACAATGAGCAGTTCTTC. The variable domain in full, completed from reference TRBV11-2 and TRBJ2-1, reads EAGVAQSPRYKIIEKRQSVAFWCNPISGHATLYWYQQILGQGPKLLIQFQNNGVVDDSQLPKDRFSAERLKGVDSTLKIQPAKLEDSAVYLCASSLENWGQLYNEQFFGPGTRLTVL.

This clone was recorded a few times. The CDR3 spells CASSLAGGLSTEAFF. The CDR3 region has the DNA TGCGCCAGCAGCTTGGCCGGGGGGCTGAGCACTGAAGCTTTCTTT. J is TRBJ1-1 and V is TRBV5-1; D might be TRBD1 (6 bases). The germline V gene has CDR1 SGHRS and CDR2 YFSETQ. The CDR3 is 15 residues long. Trimming pared 0 bases from V and 4 bases from J, leaving 13 bases between.

The rearrangement joins TRBV11-2 to TRBJ2-5; 11 bases map to TRBD2. This CDR3 region has 15 residues. CDR1 and CDR2 (germline): SGHAT, FQNNGV. The V and J ends lost 2 bases and 1 base, in that order; junction bases with no gene match: 0. CDR3: CASSLLAGGQETQYF. In DNA, the CDR3 is TGTGCCAGCAGCTTACTAGCGGGGGGCCAAGAGACCCAGTACTTC.

CDR3 region: CASSVFDRDFTGGNTIYF. The CDR3 DNA reads as TGTGCCAGCAGCGTATTCGACAGGGATTTTACTGGTGGAAACACCATATATTTT. The chain links TRBV9 to TRBJ1-3; 7 nucleotides agree with TRBD1. The CDR3 has 18 amino acids. The V gene's germline CDR1 is SGDLS and CDR2 YYNGEE. Trimming at V came to 1 base and at J to 3 bases, leaving 13 bases not matched to a gene.

This chain links TRBV9 with TRBJ2-3, with D perhaps matching TRBD1 (5 bases). The CDR3 sequence is 15 residues long. V shed 2 bases and J shed 6 bases, with 16 bases lying between them. Germline lookup yields CDR1 SGDLS and CDR2 YYNGEE. The CDR3 spells CASSVDQIAGDTQYF. CDR3 coding DNA: TGTGCCAGCAGCGTCGACCAGATAGCAGGGGATACGCAGTATTTT.

The J gene is TRBJ2-2, the V gene TRBV7-3, with TRBD2 identical over 7 bases. V shed 3 bases, J shed 7 bases, and the junction held 5 bases outside the gene matches. Germline-derived CDR1 and CDR2 are SGHTA and FQGTGA. This CDR3 comprises 14 residues. This CDR3 reads CASSLAGEGGELFF. The CDR3 DNA sequence: TGTGCCAGCAGCTTGGCGGGGGAAGGCGGGGAGCTGTTTTTT.

The chain has TRBV7-6 and TRBJ1-5; D is ambiguous. The CDR3 covers 15 residues. The V end was cut by 8 bases, the J end by 0 bases, with 14 bases between. CDR1 is SGHVS, CDR2 FNYEAQ, per germline. For the CDR3, the DNA is TGTGCCAGCCATGGAGGGTTTCATAGCAATCAGCCCCAGCATTTT. It encodes CASHGGFHSNQPQHF.

This sequence joins TRBV12-3 or TRBV12-4 and TRBJ2-5; a possible D gene is TRBD1 (6 bases). The V end lost 6 bases, the J end lost 1 base, and 9 bases lay between the germline ends. This CDR3 comprises 13 residues. This chain's CDR3 is CASRADSQETQYF. DNA of the CDR3: TGTGCCAGCAGAGCGGACAGCCAAGAGACCCAGTACTTC.

The chain is built from TRBV11-2 and TRBJ1-6; 8 positions agree with TRBD1. CDR3 length: 15 residues. Per the germline V gene, CDR1 is SGHAT and CDR2 is FQNNGV. The V segment lost 1 base and the J segment 10 bases; nucleotides outside the gene matches: 6. CDR3 in DNA: TGTGCCAGCAGCTTAGTAGGCAGGGGGCGGTCACCCCTCCACTTT. This sequence encodes CASSLVGRGRSPLHF.

The V gene is TRBV5-6, the J gene TRBJ2-1; D unclear. CDR3 length equals 12 residues. Germline CDR1 is SGHDT and CDR2 is YYEEEE. V lost 2 bases to trimming and J lost 5 bases, with 5 bases between them. Here the CDR3 reads CASSFSNNEQFF. CDR3 DNA: TGTGCCAGCAGCTTCTCTAACAATGAGCAGTTCTTC. Drawing the rest from reference TRBV5-6 and TRBJ2-1, the complete variable domain is DAGVTQSPTHLIKTRGQQVTLRCSPKSGHDTVSWYQQALGQGPQFIFQYYEEEERQRGNFPDRFSGHQFPNYSSELNVNALLLGDSALYLCASSFSNNEQFFGPGTRLTVL.